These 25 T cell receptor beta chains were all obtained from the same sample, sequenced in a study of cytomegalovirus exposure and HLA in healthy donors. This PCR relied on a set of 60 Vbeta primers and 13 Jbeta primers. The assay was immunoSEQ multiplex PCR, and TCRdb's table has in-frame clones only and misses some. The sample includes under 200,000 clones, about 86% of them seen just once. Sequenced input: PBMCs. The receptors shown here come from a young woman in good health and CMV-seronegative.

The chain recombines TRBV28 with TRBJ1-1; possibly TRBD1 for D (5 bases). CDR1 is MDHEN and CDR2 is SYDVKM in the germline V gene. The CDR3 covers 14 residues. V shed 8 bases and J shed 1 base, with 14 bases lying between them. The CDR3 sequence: CASGPKGSNTEAFF. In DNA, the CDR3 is TGTGCCAGCGGCCCCAAGGGGTCGAACACTGAAGCTTTCTTT.

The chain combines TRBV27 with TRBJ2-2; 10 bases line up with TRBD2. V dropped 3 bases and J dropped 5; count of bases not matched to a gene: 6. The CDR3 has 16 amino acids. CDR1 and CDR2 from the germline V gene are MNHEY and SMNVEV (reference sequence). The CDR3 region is CASSFRLAGVTGELFF. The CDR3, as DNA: TGTGCCAGCAGTTTTAGGCTAGCGGGAGTTACCGGGGAGCTGTTTTTT.

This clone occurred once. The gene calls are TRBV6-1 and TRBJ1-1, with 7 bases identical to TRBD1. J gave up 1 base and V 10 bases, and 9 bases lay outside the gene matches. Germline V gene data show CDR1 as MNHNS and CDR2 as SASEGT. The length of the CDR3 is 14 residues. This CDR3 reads CATVDRSRNTEAFF. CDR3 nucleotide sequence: TGTGCCACGGTGGACAGGTCTCGGAACACTGAAGCTTTCTTT.

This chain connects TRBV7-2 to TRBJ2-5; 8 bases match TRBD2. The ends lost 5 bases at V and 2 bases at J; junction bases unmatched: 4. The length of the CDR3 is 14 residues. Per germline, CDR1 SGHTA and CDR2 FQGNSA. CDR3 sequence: CASSPGGGQETQYF. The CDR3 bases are TGTGCCAGCAGCCCCGGGGGGGGTCAAGAGACCCAGTACTTC. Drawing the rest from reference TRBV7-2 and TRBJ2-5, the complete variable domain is GAGVSQSPSNKVTEKGKDVELRCDPISGHTALYWYRQSLGQGLEFLIYFQGNSAPDKSGLPSDRFSAERTGGSVSTLTIQRTQQEDSAVYLCASSPGGGQETQYFGPGTRLLVL.

The CDR3 DNA reads as TGTGCCGGGACAACAGGGGGCTATGGCTACACCTTC. Protein sequence: CAGTTGGYGYTF. The rearrangement joins TRBV7-2 to TRBJ1-2; 8 bases agree with TRBD1. CDR1 is SGHTA and CDR2 is FQGNSA in the germline V gene. The CDR3 contains 12 residues. With V trimmed by 11 bases and J by 4 bases, 6 bases remained unmatched.

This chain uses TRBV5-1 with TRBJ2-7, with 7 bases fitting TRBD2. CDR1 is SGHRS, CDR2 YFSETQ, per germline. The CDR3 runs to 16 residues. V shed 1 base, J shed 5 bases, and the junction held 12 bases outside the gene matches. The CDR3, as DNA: TGCGCCAGCAGCTTGAGAGGGAGGGAATCACCGGACGAGCAGTACTTC. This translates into CASSLRGRESPDEQYF.

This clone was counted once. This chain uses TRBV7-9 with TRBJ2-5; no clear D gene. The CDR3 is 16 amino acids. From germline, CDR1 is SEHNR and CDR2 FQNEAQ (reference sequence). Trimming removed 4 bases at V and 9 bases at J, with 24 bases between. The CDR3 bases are TGTGCCAGCAGCTATACCGGTCCTACCCCAAGATCGGCCCAGTACTTC. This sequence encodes CASSYTGPTPRSAQYF.

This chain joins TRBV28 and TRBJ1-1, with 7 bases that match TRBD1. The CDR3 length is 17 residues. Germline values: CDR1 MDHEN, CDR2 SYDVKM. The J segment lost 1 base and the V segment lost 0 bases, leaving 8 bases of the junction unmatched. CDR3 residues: CASSLWGTGTENTEAFF. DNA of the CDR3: TGTGCCAGCAGTTTATGGGGGACCGGGACAGAGAACACTGAAGCTTTCTTT.

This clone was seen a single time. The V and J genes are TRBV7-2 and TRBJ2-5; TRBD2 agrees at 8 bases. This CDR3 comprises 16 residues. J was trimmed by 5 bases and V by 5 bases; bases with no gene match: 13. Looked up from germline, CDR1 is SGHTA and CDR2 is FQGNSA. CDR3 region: CASSPMGAGVLETQYF. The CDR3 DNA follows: TGTGCCAGCAGCCCCATGGGAGCGGGAGTGTTGGAGACCCAGTACTTC.

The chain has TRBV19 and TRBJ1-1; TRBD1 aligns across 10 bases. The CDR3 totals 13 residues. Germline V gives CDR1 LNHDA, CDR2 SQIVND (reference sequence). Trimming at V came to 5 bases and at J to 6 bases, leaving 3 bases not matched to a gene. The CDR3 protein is CASSSGQGPEAFF. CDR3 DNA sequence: TGTGCCAGTAGTTCGGGACAGGGGCCTGAAGCTTTCTTT.

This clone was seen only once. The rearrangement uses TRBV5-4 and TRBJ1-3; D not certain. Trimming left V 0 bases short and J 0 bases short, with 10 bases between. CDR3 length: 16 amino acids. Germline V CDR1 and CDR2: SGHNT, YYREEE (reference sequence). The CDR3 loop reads CASSLGQANSGNTIYF. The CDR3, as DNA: TGTGCCAGCAGCTTGGGTCAGGCCAACTCTGGAAACACCATATATTTT.

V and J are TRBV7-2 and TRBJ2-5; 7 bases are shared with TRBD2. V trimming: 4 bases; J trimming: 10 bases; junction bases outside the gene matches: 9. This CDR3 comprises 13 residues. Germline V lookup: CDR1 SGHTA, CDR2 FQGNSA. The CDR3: CASSSTAGTIQYF. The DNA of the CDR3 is TGTGCCAGCAGCTCCACCGCAGGGACTATCCAGTACTTC.

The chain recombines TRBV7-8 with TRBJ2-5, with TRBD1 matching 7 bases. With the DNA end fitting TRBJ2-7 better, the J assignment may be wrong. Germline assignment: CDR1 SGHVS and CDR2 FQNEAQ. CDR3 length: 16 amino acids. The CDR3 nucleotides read TGTGCCAGCAGCCCCCCCGTGAGGGACAGTCCCTACGAGCAGTACTTC. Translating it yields CASSPPVRDSPYEQYF.

CDR3 nucleotides: TGTGCCAGCACCCGGACAGGGGTGGGCGAGCAGTACTTC. Protein: CASTRTGVGEQYF. The chain joins TRBV7-8 to TRBJ2-7, with 9 bases aligning to TRBD1. Germline V CDR1 and CDR2: SGHVS, FQNEAQ. J lost 6 bases, V lost 7 bases, and 7 bases had no gene match. The CDR3 extends over 13 amino acids.

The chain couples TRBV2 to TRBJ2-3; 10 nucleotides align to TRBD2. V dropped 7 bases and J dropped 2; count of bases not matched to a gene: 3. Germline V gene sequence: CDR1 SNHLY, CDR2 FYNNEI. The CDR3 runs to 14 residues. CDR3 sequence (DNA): TGTGCCAGCAAAACTAGCGGGGCCACAGATACGCAGTATTTT. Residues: CASKTSGATDTQYF.

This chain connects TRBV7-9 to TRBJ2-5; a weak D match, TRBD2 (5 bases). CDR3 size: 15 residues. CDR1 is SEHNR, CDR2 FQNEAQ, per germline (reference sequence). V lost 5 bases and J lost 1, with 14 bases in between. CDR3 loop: CASSDAGNLQETQYF. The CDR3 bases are TGTGCCAGCAGCGACGCGGGCAACCTCCAAGAGACCCAGTACTTC.

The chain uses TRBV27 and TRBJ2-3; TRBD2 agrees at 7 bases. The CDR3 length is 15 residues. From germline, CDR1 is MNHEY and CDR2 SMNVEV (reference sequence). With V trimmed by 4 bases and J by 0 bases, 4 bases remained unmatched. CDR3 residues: CASSYLSGSTDTQYF. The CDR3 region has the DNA TGTGCCAGCAGTTATCTTAGCGGGAGCACAGATACGCAGTATTTT.

CDR3 in DNA: TGCGCCAGCAGCCAAGATGGACAGGTTGTCTCTGGGGCCAACGTCCTGACTTTC. Its translation is CASSQDGQVVSGANVLTF. The V and J genes are TRBV4-1 and TRBJ2-6; TRBD1 matches at 7 bases. Germline V gene sequence: CDR1 MGHRA, CDR2 YSYEKL. With 0 bases clipped from V and 0 bases from J, the junction kept 5 bases outside the gene matches. CDR3 length equals 18 residues.

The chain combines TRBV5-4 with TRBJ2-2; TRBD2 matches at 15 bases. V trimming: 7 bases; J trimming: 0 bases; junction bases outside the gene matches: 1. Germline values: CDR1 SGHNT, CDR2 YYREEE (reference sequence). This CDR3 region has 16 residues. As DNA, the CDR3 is TGTGCCAGCGGGACTAGCGGGGGGCCGAACACCGGGGAGCTGTTTTTT. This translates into CASGTSGGPNTGELFF.

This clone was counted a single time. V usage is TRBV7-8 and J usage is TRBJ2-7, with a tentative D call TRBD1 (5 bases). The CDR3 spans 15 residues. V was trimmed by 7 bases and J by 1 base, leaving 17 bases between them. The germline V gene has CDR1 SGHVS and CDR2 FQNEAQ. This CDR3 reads CASTRWPTASYEQYF. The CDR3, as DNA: TGTGCCAGCACCCGATGGCCGACAGCTTCCTACGAGCAGTACTTC.

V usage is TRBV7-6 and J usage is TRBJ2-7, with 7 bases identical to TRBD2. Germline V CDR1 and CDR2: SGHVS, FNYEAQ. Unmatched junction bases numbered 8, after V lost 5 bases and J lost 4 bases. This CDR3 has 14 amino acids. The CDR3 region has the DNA TGTGCCAGCAGCCTTATGCGGGGGACTTACGAGCAGTACTTC. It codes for CASSLMRGTYEQYF.

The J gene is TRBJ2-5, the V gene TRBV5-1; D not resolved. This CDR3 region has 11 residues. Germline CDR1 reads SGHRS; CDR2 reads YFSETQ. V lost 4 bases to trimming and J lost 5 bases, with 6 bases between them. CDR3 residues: CASSPGETQYF. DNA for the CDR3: TGCGCCAGCAGCCCCGGGGAGACCCAGTACTTC.

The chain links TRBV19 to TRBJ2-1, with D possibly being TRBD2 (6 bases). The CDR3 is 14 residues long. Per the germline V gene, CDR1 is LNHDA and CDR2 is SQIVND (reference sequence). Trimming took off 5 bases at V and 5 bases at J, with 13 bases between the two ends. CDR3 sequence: CASSLREFNNEQFF. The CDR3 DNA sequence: TGTGCCAGTAGTCTACGGGAGTTCAACAATGAGCAGTTCTTC.

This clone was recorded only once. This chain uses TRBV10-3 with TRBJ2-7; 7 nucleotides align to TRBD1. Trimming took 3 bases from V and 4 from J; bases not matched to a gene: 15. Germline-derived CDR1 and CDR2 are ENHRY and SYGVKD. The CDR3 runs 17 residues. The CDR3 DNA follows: TGTGCCATCAGTGACCCAGGGATTAGGTCAGGGGGTTACGAGCAGTACTTC. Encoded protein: CAISDPGIRSGGYEQYF.

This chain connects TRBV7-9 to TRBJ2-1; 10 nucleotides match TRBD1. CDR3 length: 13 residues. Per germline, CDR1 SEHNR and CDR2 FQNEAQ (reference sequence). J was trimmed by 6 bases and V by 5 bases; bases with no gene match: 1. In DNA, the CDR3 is TGTGCCAGCAGCCGACAGGGGGCCAATGAGCAGTTCTTC. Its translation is CASSRQGANEQFF.